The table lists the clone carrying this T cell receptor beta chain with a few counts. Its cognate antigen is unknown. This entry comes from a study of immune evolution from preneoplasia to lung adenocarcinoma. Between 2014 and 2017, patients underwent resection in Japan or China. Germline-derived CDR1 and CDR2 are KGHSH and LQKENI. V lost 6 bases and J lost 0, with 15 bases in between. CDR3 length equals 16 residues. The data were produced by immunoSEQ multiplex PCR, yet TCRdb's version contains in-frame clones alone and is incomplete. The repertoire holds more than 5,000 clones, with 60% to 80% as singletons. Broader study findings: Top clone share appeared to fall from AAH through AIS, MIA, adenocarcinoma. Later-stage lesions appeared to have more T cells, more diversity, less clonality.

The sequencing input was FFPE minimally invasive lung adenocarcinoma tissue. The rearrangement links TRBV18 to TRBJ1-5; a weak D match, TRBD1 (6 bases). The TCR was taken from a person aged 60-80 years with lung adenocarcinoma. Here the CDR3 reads CASSPRQENSNQPQHF. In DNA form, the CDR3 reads TGTGCCAGCTCCCCCCGACAGGAGAATAGCAATCAGCCCCAGCATTTT.